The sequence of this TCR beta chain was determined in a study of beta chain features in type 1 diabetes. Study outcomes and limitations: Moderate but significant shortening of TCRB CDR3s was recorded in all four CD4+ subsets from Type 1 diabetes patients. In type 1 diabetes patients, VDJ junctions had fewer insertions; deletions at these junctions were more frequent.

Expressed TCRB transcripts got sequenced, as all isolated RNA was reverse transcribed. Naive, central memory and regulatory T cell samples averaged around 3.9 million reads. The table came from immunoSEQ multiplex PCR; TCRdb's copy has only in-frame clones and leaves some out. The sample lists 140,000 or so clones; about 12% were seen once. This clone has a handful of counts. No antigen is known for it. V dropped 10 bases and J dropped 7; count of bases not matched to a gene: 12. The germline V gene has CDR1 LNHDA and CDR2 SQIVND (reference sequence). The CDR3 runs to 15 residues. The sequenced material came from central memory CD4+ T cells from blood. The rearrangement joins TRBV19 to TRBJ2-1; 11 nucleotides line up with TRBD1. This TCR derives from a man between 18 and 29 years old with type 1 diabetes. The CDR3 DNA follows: TGTGCCACGGACAGGGGGCGGCTGTTTAAGAATGAGCAGTTCTTC. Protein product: CATDRGRLFKNEQFF.